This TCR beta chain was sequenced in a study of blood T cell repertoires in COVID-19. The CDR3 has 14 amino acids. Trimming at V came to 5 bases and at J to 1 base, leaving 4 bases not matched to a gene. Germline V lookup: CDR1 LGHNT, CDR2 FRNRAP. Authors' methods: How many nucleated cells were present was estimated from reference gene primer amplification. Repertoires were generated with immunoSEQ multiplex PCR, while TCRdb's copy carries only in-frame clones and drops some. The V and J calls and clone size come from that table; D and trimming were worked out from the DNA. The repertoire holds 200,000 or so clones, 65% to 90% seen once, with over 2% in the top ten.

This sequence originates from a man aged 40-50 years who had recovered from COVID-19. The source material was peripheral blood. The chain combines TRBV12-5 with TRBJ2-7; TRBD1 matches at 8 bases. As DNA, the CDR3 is TGTGCTAGTGGTGCCGGGACAGGTTCCTACGAGCAGTACTTC. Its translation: CASGAGTGSYEQYF.